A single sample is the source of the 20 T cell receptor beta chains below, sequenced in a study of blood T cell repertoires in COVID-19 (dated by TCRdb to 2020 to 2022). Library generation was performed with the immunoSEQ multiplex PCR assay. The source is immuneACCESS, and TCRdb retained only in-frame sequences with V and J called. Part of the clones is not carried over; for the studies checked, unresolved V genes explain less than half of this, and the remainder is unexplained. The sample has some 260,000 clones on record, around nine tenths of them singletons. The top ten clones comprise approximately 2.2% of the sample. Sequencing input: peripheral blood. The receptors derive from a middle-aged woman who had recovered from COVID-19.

For the CDR3, the DNA is TGTGCCAGCAGCCAGAATTTAGCTCCGTCCTACGAGCAGTACTTC. It yields the protein CASSQNLAPSYEQYF. The rearrangement joins TRBV3-1 (or the pseudogene TRBV3-2) to TRBJ2-7; D remains unclear. Germline CDR1 and CDR2: LGHDT and YNNKEL (reference sequence). The CDR3 spans 15 residues. The V end was cut by 3 bases, the J end by 1 base, with 13 bases between.

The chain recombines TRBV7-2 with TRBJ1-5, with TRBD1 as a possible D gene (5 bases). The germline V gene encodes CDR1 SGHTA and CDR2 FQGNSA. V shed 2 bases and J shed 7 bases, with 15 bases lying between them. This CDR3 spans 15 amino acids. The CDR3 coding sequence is TGTGCCAGCAGCTTATCATCAGGGAAGATGCAGCCCCAGCATTTT. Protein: CASSLSSGKMQPQHF.

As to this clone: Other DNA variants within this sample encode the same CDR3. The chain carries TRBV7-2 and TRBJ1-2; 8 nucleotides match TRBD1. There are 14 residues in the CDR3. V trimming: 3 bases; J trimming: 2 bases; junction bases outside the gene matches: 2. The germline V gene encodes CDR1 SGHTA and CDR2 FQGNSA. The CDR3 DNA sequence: TGTGCCAGCAGCTTCACAGGGGGGAACTATGGCTACACCTTC. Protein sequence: CASSFTGGNYGYTF.

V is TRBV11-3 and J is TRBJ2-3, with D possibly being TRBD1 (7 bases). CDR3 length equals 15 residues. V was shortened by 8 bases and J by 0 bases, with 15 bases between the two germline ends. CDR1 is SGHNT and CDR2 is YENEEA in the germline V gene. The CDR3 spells CASSGGLTSTDTQYF. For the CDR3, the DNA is TGTGCCAGCTCAGGGGGGCTCACTAGCACAGATACGCAGTATTTT.

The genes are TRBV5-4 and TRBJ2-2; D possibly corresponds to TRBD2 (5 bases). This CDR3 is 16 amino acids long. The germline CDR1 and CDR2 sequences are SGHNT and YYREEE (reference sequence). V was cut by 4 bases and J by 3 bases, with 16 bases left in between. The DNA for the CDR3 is TGTGCCAGCAGCCATGACATCTACGGGGACACCGGGGAGCTGTTTTTT. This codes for CASSHDIYGDTGELFF. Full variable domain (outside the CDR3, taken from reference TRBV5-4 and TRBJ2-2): ETGVTQSPTHLIKTRGQQVTLRCSSQSGHNTVSWYQQALGQGPQFIFQYYREEENGRGNFPPRFSGLQFPNYSSELNVNALELDDSALYLCASSHDIYGDTGELFFGEGSRLTVL.

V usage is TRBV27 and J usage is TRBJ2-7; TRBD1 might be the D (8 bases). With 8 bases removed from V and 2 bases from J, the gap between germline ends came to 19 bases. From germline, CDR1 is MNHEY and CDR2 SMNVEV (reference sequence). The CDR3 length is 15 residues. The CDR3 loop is CASHSYRGGAYEQYF. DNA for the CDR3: TGTGCCAGCCACTCGTACAGGGGGGGGGCCTACGAGCAGTACTTC.

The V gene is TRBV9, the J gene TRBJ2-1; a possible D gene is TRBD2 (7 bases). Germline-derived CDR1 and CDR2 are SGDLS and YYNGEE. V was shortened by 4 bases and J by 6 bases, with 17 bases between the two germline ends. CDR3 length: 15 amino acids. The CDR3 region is CASSRGAGAINEQFF. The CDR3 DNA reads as TGTGCCAGCAGCCGGGGGGCAGGGGCTATCAATGAGCAGTTCTTC.

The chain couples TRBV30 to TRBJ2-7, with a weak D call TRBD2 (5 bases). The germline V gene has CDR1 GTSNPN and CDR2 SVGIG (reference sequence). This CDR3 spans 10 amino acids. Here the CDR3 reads CGAGSYEQYF. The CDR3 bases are TGTGGGGCGGGCTCCTACGAGCAGTACTTC.

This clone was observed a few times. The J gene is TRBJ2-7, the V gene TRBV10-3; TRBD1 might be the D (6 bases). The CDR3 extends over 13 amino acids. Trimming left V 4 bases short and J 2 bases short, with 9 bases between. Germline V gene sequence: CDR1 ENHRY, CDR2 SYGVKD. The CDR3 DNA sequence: TGTGCCATCAGTGTGAAGGGGGCCTACGAGCAGTACTTC. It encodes CAISVKGAYEQYF.

The chain's CDR3 is CASSYGSEGSLYEQYF. The CDR3 region has the DNA TGTGCCAGCAGTTACGGGAGCGAGGGATCGCTTTACGAGCAGTACTTC. The chain recombines TRBV6-2 or TRBV6-3 with TRBJ2-7, with a tentative D call TRBD2 (5 bases). Germline lookup yields CDR1 MNHEY and CDR2 SVGEGT. Trimming removed 2 bases at V and 4 bases at J, with 18 bases between. The CDR3 length is 16 residues.

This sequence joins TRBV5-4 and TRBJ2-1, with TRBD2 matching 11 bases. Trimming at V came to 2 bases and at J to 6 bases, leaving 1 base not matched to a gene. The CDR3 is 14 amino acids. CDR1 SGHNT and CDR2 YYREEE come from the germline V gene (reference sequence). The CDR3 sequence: CASSFTSGGNEQFF. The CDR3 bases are TGTGCCAGCAGCTTTACTAGCGGGGGCAATGAGCAGTTCTTC.

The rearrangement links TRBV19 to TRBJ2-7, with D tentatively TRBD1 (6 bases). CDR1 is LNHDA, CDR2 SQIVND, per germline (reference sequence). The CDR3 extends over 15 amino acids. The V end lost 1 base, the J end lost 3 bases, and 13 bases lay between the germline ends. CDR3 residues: CASSIAAGVGYEQYF. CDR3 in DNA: TGTGCCAGTAGTATAGCGGCAGGGGTAGGCTACGAGCAGTACTTC. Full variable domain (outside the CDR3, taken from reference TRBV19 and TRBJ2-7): DGGITQSPKYLFRKEGQNVTLSCEQNLNHDAMYWYRQDPGQGLRLIYYSQIVNDFQKGDIAEGYSVSREKKESFPLTVTSAQKNPTAFYLCASSIAAGVGYEQYFGPGTRLTVT.

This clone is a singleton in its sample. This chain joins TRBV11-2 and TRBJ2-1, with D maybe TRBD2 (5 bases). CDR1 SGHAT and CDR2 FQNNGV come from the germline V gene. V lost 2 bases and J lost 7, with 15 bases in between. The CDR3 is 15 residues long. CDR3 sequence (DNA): TGTGCCAGCAGCTTAATGCTAGCCCCCAATAATGAGCAGTTCTTC. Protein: CASSLMLAPNNEQFF.

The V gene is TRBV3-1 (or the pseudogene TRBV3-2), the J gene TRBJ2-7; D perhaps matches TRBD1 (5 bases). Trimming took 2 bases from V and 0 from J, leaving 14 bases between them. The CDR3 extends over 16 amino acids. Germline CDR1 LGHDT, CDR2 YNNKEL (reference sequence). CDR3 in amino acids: CASSQRPGLSSYEQYF. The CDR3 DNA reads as TGTGCCAGCAGCCAACGGCCAGGGCTAAGCTCCTACGAGCAGTACTTC.

CDR3 DNA: TGTGCCAGTAGTTTGCAGAACTATGGCTACACCTTC. Translation gives CASSLQNYGYTF. The V and J genes are TRBV19 and TRBJ1-2; D is unclear. The CDR3 consists of 12 residues. V gave up 5 bases and J gave up 2 bases, with 6 bases separating them. Looked up from germline, CDR1 is LNHDA and CDR2 is SQIVND (reference sequence). Full variable domain (remainder filled in from reference TRBV19 and TRBJ1-2): DGGITQSPKYLFRKEGQNVTLSCEQNLNHDAMYWYRQDPGQGLRLIYYSQIVNDFQKGDIAEGYSVSREKKESFPLTVTSAQKNPTAFYLCASSLQNYGYTFGSGTRLTVV.

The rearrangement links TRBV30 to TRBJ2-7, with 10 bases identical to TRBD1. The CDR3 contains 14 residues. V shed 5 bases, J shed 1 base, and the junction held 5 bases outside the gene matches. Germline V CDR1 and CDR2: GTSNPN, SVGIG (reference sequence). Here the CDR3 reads CAWGDRGRSYEQYF. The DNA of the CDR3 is TGTGCCTGGGGGGACAGGGGACGATCCTACGAGCAGTACTTC.

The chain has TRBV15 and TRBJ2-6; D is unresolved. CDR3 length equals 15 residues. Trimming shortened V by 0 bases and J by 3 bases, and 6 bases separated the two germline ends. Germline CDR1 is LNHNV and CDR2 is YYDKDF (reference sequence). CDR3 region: CATSRDPGGANVLTF. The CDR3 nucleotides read TGTGCCACCAGCAGAGATCCGGGTGGGGCCAACGTCCTGACTTTC.

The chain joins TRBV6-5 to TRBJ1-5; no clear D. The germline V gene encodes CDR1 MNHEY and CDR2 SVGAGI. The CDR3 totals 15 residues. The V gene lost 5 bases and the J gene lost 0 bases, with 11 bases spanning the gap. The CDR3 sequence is CASSRGLYSNQPQHF. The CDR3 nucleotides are TGTGCCAGCAGTCGAGGGCTATATAGCAATCAGCCCCAGCATTTT.

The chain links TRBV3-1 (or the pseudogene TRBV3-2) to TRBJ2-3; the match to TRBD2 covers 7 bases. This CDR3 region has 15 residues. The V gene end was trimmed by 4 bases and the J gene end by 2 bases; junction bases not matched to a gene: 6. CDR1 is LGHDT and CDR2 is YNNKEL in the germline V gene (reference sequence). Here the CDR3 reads CASSREAGPTDTQYF. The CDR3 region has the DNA TGTGCCAGCAGCCGGGAAGCGGGGCCCACAGATACGCAGTATTTT.

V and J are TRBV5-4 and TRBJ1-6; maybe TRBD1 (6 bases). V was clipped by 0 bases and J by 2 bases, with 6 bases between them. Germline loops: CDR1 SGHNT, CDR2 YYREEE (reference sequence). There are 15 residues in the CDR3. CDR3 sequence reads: CASSLDRAYNSPLHF. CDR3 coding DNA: TGTGCCAGCAGCTTGGACAGGGCCTATAATTCACCCCTCCACTTT.